This paragraph reports one TCR beta chain. In the authors' methods: Reference gene primers were amplified, and this amplification served to estimate nucleated cell counts. Libraries were prepared by immunoSEQ multiplex PCR; TCRdb keeps only in-frame clonotypes and omits some of them. D and trimming were read from the DNA, whereas the V and J calls and clone size are those reported in that table. The data contain 210,000 or so clones, around 85% of them seen just once; the ten biggest clones take up around 4.7%. With 8 bases clipped from V and 2 bases from J, the junction kept 10 bases outside the gene matches. The CDR3 totals 15 residues. Germline CDR1 reads MDHEN; CDR2 reads SYDVKM. This sample stems from a study of blood T cell repertoires in COVID-19. Across the study: The United States, Italy and Spain supplied acute and convalescent COVID-19 samples. PBMCs, B-cell-depleted T cells, or T cells provided the cDNA or gDNA that made up the material.

The rearrangement joins TRBV28 to TRBJ2-3, with 7 bases aligning to TRBD2. The sample taken for sequencing was peripheral blood. This TCR derives from a human donor in a cohort sampled during active COVID-19. CDR3 sequence reads: CASGGASGPTDTQYF. CDR3 DNA: TGTGCCAGCGGAGGGGCTAGCGGTCCCACAGATACGCAGTATTTT.